The TCR beta chain described here comes from a study of T cell responses to AZD1222 COVID-19 vaccine. For the study at large: Second-dose timings of about 4 or about 12 weeks were pooled.

Note on this clone: Its antigen is still unknown.

Method: immunoSEQ multiplex PCR; TCRdb's copy keeps in-frame clones and lacks some. The repertoire holds about 120,000 clones, with roughly 84% as singletons. CDR3 size: 15 residues. The germline V and J ends were trimmed by 7 bases and 0 bases, with 15 bases remaining between them. Germline V lookup: CDR1 SGDLS, CDR2 YYNGEE. Study-wide results and limits: Vaccination with two AZD1222 doses was followed by a rise in Spike-specific TCR breadth and depth.

The chain combines TRBV9 with TRBJ2-3; D perhaps matches TRBD1 (5 bases). The receptor was derived from an adult in good health. This specimen was peripheral blood, taken on day 0 of AZD1222 vaccination. CDR3 nucleotides: TGTGCCAGCGCCCCCTATGGGGCTAGCACAGATACGCAGTATTTT. This encodes CASAPYGASTDTQYF. Looking up the rest from reference TRBV9 and TRBJ2-3 gives the full variable domain: DSGVTQTPKHLITATGQRVTLRCSPRSGDLSVYWYQQSLDQGLQFLIQYYNGEERAKGNILERFSAQQFPDLHSELNLSSLELGDSALYFCASAPYGASTDTQYFGPGTRLTVL.